The entry below gives a single T cell receptor beta chain sequence along with its context. This specimen belongs to a study of blood T cell repertoires in COVID-19. V was trimmed by 0 bases and J by 0 bases, leaving 6 bases between them. The CDR3 contains 15 residues. The germline V gene has CDR1 SGHVS and CDR2 FNYEAQ. The table came from immunoSEQ multiplex PCR; TCRdb's copy has only in-frame clones and leaves some out. The data show about 280,000 clones, around 86% seen once. The receptor was derived from a woman in her 30s who had recovered from COVID-19. The specimen sequenced was peripheral blood. This sequence joins TRBV7-6 and TRBJ1-3; D is undetermined. DNA for the CDR3: TGTGCCAGCAGCTTAGCCCCCGTCTCTGGAAACACCATATATTTT. The encoded protein is CASSLAPVSGNTIYF.